The entry that follows covers one T cell receptor (beta chain) sequence. The CDR3 consists of 14 residues. Losses at the gene ends were 2 bases for V and 5 bases for J; bases not matched to a gene: 3. Germline CDR1 reads SGDLS; CDR2 reads YYNGEE. The repertoire was sequenced with immunoSEQ multiplex PCR; TCRdb's copy has only in-frame clones and lacks some. The top ten clones hold approximately 4.8% of a sample with 80,000 or so clones, roughly 87% of them seen once. This entry comes from a study of T cell responses to AZD1222 COVID-19 vaccine. The sample in question was peripheral blood, obtained on day 0 of MenACWY control vaccination. The sequence was collected from an adult in good health. The chain carries TRBV9 and TRBJ2-5; 10 bases map to TRBD2. The CDR3 protein is CASSVDSGGETQYF. In DNA form, the CDR3 reads TGTGCCAGCAGCGTTGATAGCGGGGGGGAGACCCAGTACTTC.